These T cell receptor beta chains were read from a single sample in a study of cytomegalovirus exposure and HLA in healthy donors. Produced via immunoSEQ multiplex PCR; TCRdb's table is partial and in-frame only. The data hold around 180,000 clones, with about 76% observed a single time. Sequenced sample: PBMCs. All receptors derive from a woman in her 50s in good health and CMV-seronegative. Each CDR3 is given without its conserved first and last residue. D genes are given only for firm matches.

TRBV6-6,TRBJ1-3,NA,ASRDGGAGDTIY
TRBV7-2,TRBJ2-7,TRBD1,ASSYLLPRDRGIRHEQY
TRBV5-1,TRBJ2-7,TRBD1,ASSYGDRPFYEQY
TRBV5-1,NA,NA,ASTTGGAGGPYEQY
TRBV5-1,TRBJ2-3,TRBD2,ASSWSTSPSTDTQY
TRBV5-1,TRBJ1-4,NA,ASSKGGTTNEKLF
TRBV29-1,TRBJ1-1,NA,SVEVGVNTEAF
TRBV30,TRBJ2-7,NA,ACTIPGSYEQY
TRBV2,TRBJ2-1,NA,ASRRTSEQF
TRBV5-1,TRBJ2-5,NA,ASSAGPLGRTQY
TRBV5-6,TRBJ2-5,NA,ASSLQGQETQY
TRBV4-1,TRBJ2-7,NA,ASSQRQGGYEQY
TRBV2,TRBJ2-7,TRBD2,ASSEEGLAGYEQY
TRBV5-1,TRBJ2-1,TRBD2,ASSLLRAGETNEQF
TRBV19,TRBJ2-1,TRBD1,ASSAPGQGVNEQF
TRBV5-1,TRBJ1-1,NA,ASSFEGAEAF
TRBV29-1,TRBJ1-5,TRBD1,SVKDRDYQPQH
TRBV6-1,TRBJ2-3,NA,ASSGNRDPFTDTQY
TRBV2,TRBJ1-1,TRBD1,ASRETGTGYTEAF
TRBV7-7,TRBJ1-1,NA,ASSPGGSPTEAF
TRBV14,TRBJ1-1,NA,ASTLHGGSEAF
TRBV7-9,TRBJ1-1,TRBD1,ASSLDRANTEAF
TRBV6-6,TRBJ1-2,TRBD1,ASSPPTGGEGYT
TRBV10-2,TRBJ1-3,NA,ASSESAGAGNTIY
TRBV30,TRBJ2-5,NA,AWSVRGRAREETQY
TRBV28,TRBJ1-2,TRBD1,ASGFGQAHNYGYT
TRBV7-2,TRBJ1-2,NA,ASSLDQGKRYT
TRBV5-5,TRBJ1-6,TRBD1,ASSFLGQAENSPLH
TRBV11-3,TRBJ2-1,NA,ASSSRSGDPGEQF
TRBV7-3,TRBJ2-3,TRBD1,ASSLGQGTGRSDTQY
TRBV4-3,TRBJ1-2,TRBD1,ASSHLDRHYGYT
TRBV19,TRBJ1-2,NA,ASSPLGAGGYT
TRBV2,TRBJ2-3,NA,ASNDLNFT
TRBV6-5,TRBJ1-1,TRBD1,ASSLQGGGTEAF
TRBV27,TRBJ2-7,TRBD2,ASSVGLALEQY
TRBV28,TRBJ2-2,TRBD2,ASSFPAGDYTGELF
TRBV2,TRBJ1-5,NA,ASRYRETDQPQH
TRBV6-5,TRBJ2-1,NA,ASSYLNSGRGEQF
TRBV28,TRBJ1-4,NA,ASSLGLFNEKLF
TRBV6-5,TRBJ1-5,NA,ASRPDSSNQPQH
TRBV6-5,TRBJ1-5,TRBD1,ASTWTGTGNQPQH
TRBV5-1,TRBJ1-1,NA,ASSLGQGEAF
TRBV9,TRBJ2-1,TRBD1,ASSDTTGGGNNEQF
TRBV5-1,TRBJ2-7,NA,ASSVGPNVRGGEQY
TRBV9,TRBJ1-1,NA,ASSVDSRSEAF
TRBV18,TRBJ1-1,TRBD1,ASSLQGSNTEAF
TRBV6-1,TRBJ2-7,TRBD1,ASSKGRDRGLNEQY
TRBV28,TRBJ1-1,NA,ASSFGGAEAF
TRBV9,TRBJ1-3,NA,ASSVEGVSGNTIY